This note documents a single T cell receptor (beta chain) sequence. This specimen belongs to a study of blood T cell repertoires in COVID-19. About the research overall: T cells, B-cell-depleted T cells, or PBMCs supplied cDNA or gDNA.

Original data processing: Estimation of nucleated cell counts relied on the amplification of reference gene primers. Assay: immunoSEQ multiplex PCR; the TCRdb copy retains only in-frame clones and omits some. The DNA was the basis for D and trimming; V, J and clone size are from that table. The sample yields under 250,000 clones, more than 75% seen once. The CDR3 is 14 residues long. Germline V gene data show CDR1 as LNHDA and CDR2 as SQIVND (reference sequence). V lost 5 bases and J 0 bases, leaving 10 bases between the germline ends. This sequence originates from a woman in her 70s with active or convalescent COVID-19. This chain connects TRBV19 to TRBJ1-2; possibly TRBD1 for D (5 bases). The sample consisted of peripheral blood. The DNA for the CDR3 is TGTGCCAGTAGTCCGGGGGGGACTAACTATGGCTACACCTTC. Translation: CASSPGGTNYGYTF.